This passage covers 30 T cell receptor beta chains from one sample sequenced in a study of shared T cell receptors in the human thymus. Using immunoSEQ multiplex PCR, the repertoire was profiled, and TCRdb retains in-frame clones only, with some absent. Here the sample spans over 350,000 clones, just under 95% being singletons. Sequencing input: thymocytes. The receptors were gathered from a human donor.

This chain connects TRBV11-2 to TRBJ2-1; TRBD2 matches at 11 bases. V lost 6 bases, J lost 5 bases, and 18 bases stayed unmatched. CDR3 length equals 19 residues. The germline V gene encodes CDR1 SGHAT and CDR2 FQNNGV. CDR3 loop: CASRPPGLAGGGRNNEQFF. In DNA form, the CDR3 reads TGTGCCAGCAGGCCGCCAGGGCTAGCGGGAGGAGGTCGCAACAATGAGCAGTTCTTC. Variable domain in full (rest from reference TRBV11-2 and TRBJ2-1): EAGVAQSPRYKIIEKRQSVAFWCNPISGHATLYWYQQILGQGPKLLIQFQNNGVVDDSQLPKDRFSAERLKGVDSTLKIQPAKLEDSAVYLCASRPPGLAGGGRNNEQFFGPGTRLTVL.

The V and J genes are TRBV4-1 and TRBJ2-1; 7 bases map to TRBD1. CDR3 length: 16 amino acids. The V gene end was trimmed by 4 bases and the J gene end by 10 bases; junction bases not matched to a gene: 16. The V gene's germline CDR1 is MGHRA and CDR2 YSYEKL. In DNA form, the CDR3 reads TGCGCCAGCAGCCGTAGGGACAGTGGGGCGAGGGGGGAGCAGTTCTTC. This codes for CASSRRDSGARGEQFF.

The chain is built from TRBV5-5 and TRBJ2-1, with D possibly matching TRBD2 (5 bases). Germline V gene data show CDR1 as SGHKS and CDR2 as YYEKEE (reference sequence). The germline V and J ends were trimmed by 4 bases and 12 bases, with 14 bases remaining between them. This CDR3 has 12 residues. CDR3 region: CASSILGAVQFF. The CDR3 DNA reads TGTGCCAGCAGCATACTAGGAGCGGTGCAGTTCTTC.

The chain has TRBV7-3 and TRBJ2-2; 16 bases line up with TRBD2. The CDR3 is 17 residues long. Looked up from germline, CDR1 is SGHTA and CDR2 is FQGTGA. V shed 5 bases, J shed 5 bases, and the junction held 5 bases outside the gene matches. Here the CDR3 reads CASSGGTSGRATGELFF. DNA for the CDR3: TGTGCCAGCAGCGGCGGGACTAGCGGGAGGGCTACCGGGGAGCTGTTTTTT.

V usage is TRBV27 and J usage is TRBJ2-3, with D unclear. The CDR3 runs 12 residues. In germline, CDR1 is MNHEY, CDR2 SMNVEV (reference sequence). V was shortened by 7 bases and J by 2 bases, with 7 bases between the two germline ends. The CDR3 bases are TGTGCCAGCAAGGGTCTCACAGATACGCAGTATTTT. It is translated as CASKGLTDTQYF.

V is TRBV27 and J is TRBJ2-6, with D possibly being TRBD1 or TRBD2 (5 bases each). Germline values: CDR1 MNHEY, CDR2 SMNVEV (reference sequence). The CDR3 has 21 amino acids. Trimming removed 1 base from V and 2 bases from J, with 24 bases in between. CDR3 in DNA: TGTGCCAGCAGTTTATGGACGCCCGGAAATTCGGTGGGGGCTGGGGCCAACGTCCTGACTTTC. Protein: CASSLWTPGNSVGAGANVLTF.

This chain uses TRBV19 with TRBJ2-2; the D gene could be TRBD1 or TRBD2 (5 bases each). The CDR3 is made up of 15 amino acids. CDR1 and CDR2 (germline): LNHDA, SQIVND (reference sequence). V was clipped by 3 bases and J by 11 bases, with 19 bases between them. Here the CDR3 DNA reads TGTGCCAGTAGTATGGGTCCAGCGCTGGGGGTAGAGCTGTTTTTT. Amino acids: CASSMGPALGVELFF.

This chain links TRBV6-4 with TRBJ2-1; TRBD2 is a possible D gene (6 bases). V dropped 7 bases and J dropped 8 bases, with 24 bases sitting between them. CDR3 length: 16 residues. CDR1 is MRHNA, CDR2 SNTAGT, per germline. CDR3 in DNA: TGTGCCAGCACTAAAGAGGGACTCACCCATCCCGATGAGCAGTTCTTC. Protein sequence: CASTKEGLTHPDEQFF.

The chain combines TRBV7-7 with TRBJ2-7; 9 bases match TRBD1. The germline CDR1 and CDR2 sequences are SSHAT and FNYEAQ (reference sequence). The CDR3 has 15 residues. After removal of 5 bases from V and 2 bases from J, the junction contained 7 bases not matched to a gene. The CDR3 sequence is CASSQPGQGAYEQYF. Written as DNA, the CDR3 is TGTGCCAGCAGCCAACCGGGACAGGGAGCCTACGAGCAGTACTTC.

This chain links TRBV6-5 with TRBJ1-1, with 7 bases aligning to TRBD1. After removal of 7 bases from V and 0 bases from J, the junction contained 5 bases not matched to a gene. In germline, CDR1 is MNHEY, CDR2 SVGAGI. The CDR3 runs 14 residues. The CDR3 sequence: CASKADRLNTEAFF. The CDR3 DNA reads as TGTGCCAGCAAGGCGGACAGGCTGAACACTGAAGCTTTCTTT.

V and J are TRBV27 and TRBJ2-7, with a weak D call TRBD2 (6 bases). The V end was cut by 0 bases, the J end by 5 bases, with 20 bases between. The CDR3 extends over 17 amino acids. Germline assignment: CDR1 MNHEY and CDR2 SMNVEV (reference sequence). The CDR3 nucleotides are TGTGCCAGCAGTTTATCGATTCTGGGGGGAAAGGTTGACGAGCAGTACTTC. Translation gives CASSLSILGGKVDEQYF.

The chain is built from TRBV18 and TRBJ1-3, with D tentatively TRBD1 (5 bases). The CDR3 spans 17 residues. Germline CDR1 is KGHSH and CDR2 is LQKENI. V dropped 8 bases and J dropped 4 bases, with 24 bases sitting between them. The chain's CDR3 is CASARIGGEAGGNTIYF. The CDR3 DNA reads TGTGCCAGCGCCCGAATTGGGGGAGAGGCAGGCGGAAACACCATATATTTT.

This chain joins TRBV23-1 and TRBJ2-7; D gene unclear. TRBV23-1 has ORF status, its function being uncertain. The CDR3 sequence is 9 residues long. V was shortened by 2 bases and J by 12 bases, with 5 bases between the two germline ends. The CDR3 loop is CASSQSRYF. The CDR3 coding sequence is TGCGCCAGCAGTCAAAGTCGGTACTTC.

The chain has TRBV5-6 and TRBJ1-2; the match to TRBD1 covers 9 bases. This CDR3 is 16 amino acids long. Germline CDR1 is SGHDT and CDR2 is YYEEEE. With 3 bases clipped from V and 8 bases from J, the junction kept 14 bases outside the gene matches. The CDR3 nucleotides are TGTGCCAGCAGCTCGTCGTCCCGGGACAGGGTCGGCGGCTACACCTTC. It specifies CASSSSSRDRVGGYTF.

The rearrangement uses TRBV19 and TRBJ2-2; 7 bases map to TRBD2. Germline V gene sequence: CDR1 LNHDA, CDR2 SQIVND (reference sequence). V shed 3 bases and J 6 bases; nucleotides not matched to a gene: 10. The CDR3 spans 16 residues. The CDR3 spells CASSIVWEGSPGELFF. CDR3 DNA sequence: TGTGCCAGTAGTATTGTCTGGGAGGGCTCACCCGGGGAGCTGTTTTTT.

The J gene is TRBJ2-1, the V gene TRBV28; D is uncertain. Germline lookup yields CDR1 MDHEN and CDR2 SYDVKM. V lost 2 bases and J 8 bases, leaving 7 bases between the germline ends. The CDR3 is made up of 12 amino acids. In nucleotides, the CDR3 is TGTGCCAGCAGTTTAATGGGCTATGAGCAGTTCTTC. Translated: CASSLMGYEQFF.

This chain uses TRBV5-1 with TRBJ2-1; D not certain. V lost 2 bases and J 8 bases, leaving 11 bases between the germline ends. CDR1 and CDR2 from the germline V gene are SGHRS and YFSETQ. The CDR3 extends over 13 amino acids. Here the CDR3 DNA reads TGCGCCAGCAGCTTAAGAAACGTACATGAGCAGTTCTTC. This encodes CASSLRNVHEQFF.

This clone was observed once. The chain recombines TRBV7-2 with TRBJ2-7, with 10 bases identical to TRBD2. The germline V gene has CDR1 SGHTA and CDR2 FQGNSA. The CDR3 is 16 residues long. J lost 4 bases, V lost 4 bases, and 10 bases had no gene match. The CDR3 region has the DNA TGTGCCAGCAGCTCAAGCCTAGCGGGAGAGGAGTACGAGCAGTACTTC. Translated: CASSSSLAGEEYEQYF.

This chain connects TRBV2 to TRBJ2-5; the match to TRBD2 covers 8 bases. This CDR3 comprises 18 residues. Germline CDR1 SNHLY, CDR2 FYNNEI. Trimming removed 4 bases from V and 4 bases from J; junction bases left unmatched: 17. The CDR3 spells CASSGGNSGRLIIETQYF. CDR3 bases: TGTGCCAGCAGTGGGGGAAACAGCGGGAGACTAATTATAGAGACCCAGTACTTC.

DNA of the CDR3: TGCAGCGCTACCCTCTGGACAGGCTCGAGGTTGATAGCTTTCTTT. Amino acid sequence: CSATLWTGSRLIAFF. This chain connects TRBV29-1 to TRBJ1-1, with 7 bases identical to TRBD1. The V gene end was trimmed by 7 bases and the J gene end by 10 bases; junction bases not matched to a gene: 21. Germline V gene lookup returns CDR1 SQVTM and CDR2 ANQGSEA. The CDR3 extends over 15 amino acids.

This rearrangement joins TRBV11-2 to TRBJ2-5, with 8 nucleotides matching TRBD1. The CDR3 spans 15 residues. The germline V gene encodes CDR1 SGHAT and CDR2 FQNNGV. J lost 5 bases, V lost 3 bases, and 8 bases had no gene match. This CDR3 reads CASSFGTGFRETQYF. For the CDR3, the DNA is TGTGCCAGCAGCTTTGGGACAGGTTTTAGGGAGACCCAGTACTTC.

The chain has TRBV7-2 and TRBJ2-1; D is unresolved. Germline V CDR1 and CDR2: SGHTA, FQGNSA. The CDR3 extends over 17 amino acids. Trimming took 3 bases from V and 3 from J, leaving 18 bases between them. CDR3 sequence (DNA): TGTGCCAGCAGCTTGCGGTACAATTCTGAGGTCTACAATGAGCAGTTCTTC. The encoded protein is CASSLRYNSEVYNEQFF.

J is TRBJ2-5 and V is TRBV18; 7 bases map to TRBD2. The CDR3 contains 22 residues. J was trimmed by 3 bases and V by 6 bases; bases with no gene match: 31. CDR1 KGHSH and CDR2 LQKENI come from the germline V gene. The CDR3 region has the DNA TGTGCCAGCTCCCCCAAGTTGATGGCCCCAACTCGGAGGGCGGGAGAGGAAGAGACCCAGTACTTC. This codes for CASSPKLMAPTRRAGEEETQYF. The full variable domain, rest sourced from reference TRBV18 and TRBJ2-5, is NAGVMQNPRHLVRRRGQEARLRCSPMKGHSHVYWYRQLPEEGLKFMVYLQKENIIDESGMPKERFSAEFPKEGPSILRIQQVVRGDSAAYFCASSPKLMAPTRRAGEEETQYFGPGTRLLVL.

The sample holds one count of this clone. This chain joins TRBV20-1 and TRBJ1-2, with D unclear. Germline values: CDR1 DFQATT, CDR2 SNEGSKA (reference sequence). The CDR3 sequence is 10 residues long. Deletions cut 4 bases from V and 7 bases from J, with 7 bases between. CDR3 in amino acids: CSAKTVGYTF. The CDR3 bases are TGCAGTGCTAAAACAGTTGGCTACACCTTC.

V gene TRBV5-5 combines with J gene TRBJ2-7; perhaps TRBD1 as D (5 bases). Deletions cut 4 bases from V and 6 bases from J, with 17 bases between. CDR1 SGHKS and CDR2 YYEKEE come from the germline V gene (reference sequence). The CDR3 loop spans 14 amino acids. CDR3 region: CASSQGAGSSEQYF. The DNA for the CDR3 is TGTGCCAGCAGCCAAGGGGCAGGGTCGAGCGAGCAGTACTTC.

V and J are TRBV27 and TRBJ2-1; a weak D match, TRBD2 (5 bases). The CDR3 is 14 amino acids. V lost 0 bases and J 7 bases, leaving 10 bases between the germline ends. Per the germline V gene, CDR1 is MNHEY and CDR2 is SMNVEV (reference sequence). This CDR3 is CASSLSRGLNEQFF. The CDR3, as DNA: TGTGCCAGCAGTTTATCCCGAGGGTTAAATGAGCAGTTCTTC.

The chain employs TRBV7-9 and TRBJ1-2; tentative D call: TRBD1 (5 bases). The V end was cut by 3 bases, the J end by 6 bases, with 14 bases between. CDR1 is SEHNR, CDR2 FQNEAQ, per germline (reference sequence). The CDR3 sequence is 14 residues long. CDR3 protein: CASSFLGTFDGYTF. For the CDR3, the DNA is TGTGCCAGCAGCTTCCTCGGGACGTTCGATGGCTACACCTTC.

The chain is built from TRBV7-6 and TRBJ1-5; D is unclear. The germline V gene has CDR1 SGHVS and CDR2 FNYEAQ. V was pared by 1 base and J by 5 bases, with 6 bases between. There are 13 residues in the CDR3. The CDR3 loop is CASSLESDQPQHF. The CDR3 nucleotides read TGTGCCAGCAGCTTAGAAAGCGATCAGCCCCAGCATTTT.

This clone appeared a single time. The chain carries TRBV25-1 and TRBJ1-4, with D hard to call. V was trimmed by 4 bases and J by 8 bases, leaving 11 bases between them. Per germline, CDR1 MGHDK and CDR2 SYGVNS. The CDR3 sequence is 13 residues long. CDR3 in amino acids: CASSGPRREKLFF. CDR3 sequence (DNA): TGTGCCAGCAGTGGTCCTAGGAGGGAAAAACTGTTTTTT.

CDR3 residues: CASSLVGEASYEQYF. The CDR3 DNA reads TGTGCCAGCAGCTTAGTTGGCGAGGCATCCTACGAGCAGTACTTC. The chain joins TRBV11-3 to TRBJ2-7, with D uncertain. The germline gives CDR1 SGHNT, CDR2 YENEEA. This CDR3 spans 15 amino acids. Trimming left V 1 base short and J 1 base short, with 11 bases between.